What follows are 16 T cell receptor beta chains derived from one specimen sequenced in a study of T-cell reconstitution after alpha-beta-depleted transplantation in children. Unique molecular identifiers were incorporated during preparation of the TCRbeta library. TCRdb called the PCR reads again in MiXCR, with one record for every CDR3 protein. The profile shows approximately 1,000,000 distinct CDR3 sequences, about 31% of them singletons. This specimen consisted of PBMCs, mostly from graft donor cells, obtained 360 days after TCRalphabeta/CD19-depleted stem cell transplant. Every receptor here comes from a boy younger than two who had a stem cell transplant for SCID, so the T cells may come from the graft donor.

V is TRBV12-3 or TRBV12-4 and J is TRBJ2-3, with 8 bases aligning to TRBD2. The CDR3 covers 14 residues. The trim removed 8 bases at V and 2 bases at J, leaving 6 bases unmatched. CDR3 nucleotides: TGTGCCAGCTGCCGGGGGGGCTACACAGATACGCAGTATTTT. Amino acids: CASCRGGYTDTQYF.

The chain is built from TRBV15 and TRBJ2-1; possibly TRBD1 or TRBD2 for D (5 bases each). The germline CDR1 and CDR2 sequences are LNHNV and YYDKDF (reference sequence). V was clipped by 8 bases and J by 0 bases, with 17 bases between them. The CDR3 runs to 16 residues. The CDR3 spells CATSWGDSSSYNEQFF. The CDR3, as DNA: TGTGCCACCTCCTGGGGAGACAGTTCCTCCTACAATGAGCAGTTCTTC.

This clonotype has ten or more counts. This rearrangement joins TRBV5-1 to TRBJ2-5; no clear D gene. The CDR3 spans 11 residues. Germline V gene data show CDR1 as SGHRS and CDR2 as YFSETQ. V lost 5 bases and J 2 bases, leaving 4 bases between the germline ends. The CDR3 reads CASRLQETQYF. The CDR3 nucleotides read TGCGCCAGCAGGCTACAAGAGACCCAGTACTTC. Complete variable domain (other parts from reference TRBV5-1 and TRBJ2-5): KAGVTQTPRYLIKTRGQQVTLSCSPISGHRSVSWYQQTPGQGLQFLFEYFSETQRNKGNFPGRFSGRQFSNSRSEMNVSTLELGDSALYLCASRLQETQYFGPGTRLLVL.

The chain recombines TRBV28 with TRBJ1-5; D may be TRBD1 (6 bases). With 7 bases removed from V and 4 bases from J, the gap between germline ends came to 14 bases. Germline loops: CDR1 MDHEN, CDR2 SYDVKM. This CDR3 has 14 amino acids. Written as DNA, the CDR3 is TGTGCCAGCACTCAGGGGCGGAGGAATCAGCCCCAGCATTTT. It yields the protein CASTQGRRNQPQHF.

CDR3 amino acids: CASSGEPMNTEAFF. The CDR3 DNA reads TGTGCCAGCAGTGGGGAACCTATGAACACTGAAGCTTTCTTT. V gene TRBV12-3 or TRBV12-4 combines with J gene TRBJ1-1; no clear D gene. The CDR3 contains 14 residues. V gave up 5 bases and J gave up 0 bases, with 10 bases separating them.

This clonotype has only a few counts. This chain uses TRBV5-1 with TRBJ2-2, with no clear D. Germline CDR1 and CDR2: SGHRS and YFSETQ. The germline V and J ends were trimmed by 7 bases and 6 bases, with 13 bases remaining between them. This CDR3 comprises 13 residues. CDR3: CASQTLQSGELFF. The DNA of the CDR3 is TGCGCCAGCCAAACCCTTCAGTCCGGGGAGCTGTTTTTT. Using reference TRBV5-1 and TRBJ2-2 for the parts outside the CDR3, the full variable domain is KAGVTQTPRYLIKTRGQQVTLSCSPISGHRSVSWYQQTPGQGLQFLFEYFSETQRNKGNFPGRFSGRQFSNSRSEMNVSTLELGDSALYLCASQTLQSGELFFGEGSRLTVL.

The chain recombines TRBV12-3 or TRBV12-4 with TRBJ2-3; TRBD1 is a possible D gene (6 bases). V lost 5 bases and J lost 2, with 11 bases in between. The CDR3 covers 14 residues. CDR3 nucleotides: TGTGCCAGCAGTATGCGGACAGTCACAGATACGCAGTATTTT. This translates into CASSMRTVTDTQYF.

This chain joins TRBV5-1 and TRBJ1-6; 9 positions match TRBD1. This CDR3 is built from 13 residues. The ends lost 4 bases at V and 10 bases at J; junction bases unmatched: 3. Germline assignment: CDR1 SGHRS and CDR2 YFSETQ. CDR3 residues: CASSRDRDSPLHF. As DNA, the CDR3 is TGCGCCAGCAGCCGGGACAGGGACTCACCCCTCCACTTT.

CDR3 in DNA: TGTGCCAGCAGCCACGGAGACAGGTTTAATGAAAAACTGTTTTTT. Its protein product is CASSHGDRFNEKLFF. The rearrangement joins TRBV3-1 to TRBJ1-4, with TRBD1 as a possible D gene (6 bases). This CDR3 comprises 15 residues. Germline-derived CDR1 and CDR2 are LGHDT and YNNKEL (reference sequence). Trimming removed 3 bases at V and 4 bases at J, with 12 bases between.

This clonotype was detected a few times. This chain links TRBV5-1 with TRBJ1-4; D perhaps matches TRBD1 (5 bases). Germline CDR1 reads SGHRS; CDR2 reads YFSETQ. V was clipped by 3 bases and J by 7 bases, with 16 bases between them. The CDR3 length is 15 residues. The CDR3: CASSSNRDLGEKLFF. CDR3 in DNA: TGCGCCAGCAGCTCGAACCGGGACCTTGGTGAAAAACTGTTTTTT.

V usage is TRBV20-1 and J usage is TRBJ2-3; 9 bases align to TRBD1. V lost 6 bases and J lost 2; bases outside the gene matches: 6. Germline values: CDR1 DFQATT, CDR2 SNEGSKA (reference sequence). The length of the CDR3 is 14 residues. The CDR3 DNA reads as TGCAGTGCCCCCCGGGACAGGGTCACAGATACGCAGTATTTT. Translated: CSAPRDRVTDTQYF.

J is TRBJ2-7 and V is TRBV4-2, with 7 nucleotides matching TRBD1. Germline lookup yields CDR1 LGHNA and CDR2 YNFKEQ. The CDR3 length is 15 residues. The J segment lost 0 bases and the V segment lost 4 bases, leaving 6 bases of the junction unmatched. The CDR3, as DNA: TGTGCCAGCAGCCGGGACAGTACTTTCTCCTACGAGCAGTACTTC. Translating gives CASSRDSTFSYEQYF.

There are a few counts of this clonotype. The V call is TRBV7-2, the J call TRBJ1-4; 10 bases agree with TRBD1. The CDR3 is made up of 15 amino acids. The ends lost 1 base at V and 10 bases at J; junction bases unmatched: 6. The germline V gene has CDR1 SGHTA and CDR2 FQGNSA. The CDR3 region has the DNA TGTGCCAGCAGCTTAGGCGGGACAGGGGTAGGAAAACTGTTTTTT. Translation: CASSLGGTGVGKLFF. Supplemented by reference TRBV7-2 and TRBJ1-4, the full variable domain reads GAGVSQSPSNKVTEKGKDVELRCDPISGHTALYWYRQSLGQGLEFLIYFQGNSAPDKSGLPSDRFSAERTGGSVSTLTIQRTQQEDSAVYLCASSLGGTGVGKLFFGSGTQLSVL.

V usage is TRBV25-1 and J usage is TRBJ2-7; 9 bases agree with TRBD2. The length of the CDR3 is 15 residues. With V trimmed by 3 bases and J by 5 bases, 8 bases remained unmatched. CDR1 and CDR2 from the germline V gene are MGHDK and SYGVNS. The CDR3, as DNA: TGTGCCAGCAGTGACCGGGGGCGGGGGGGCGACGAGCAGTACTTC. Residues: CASSDRGRGGDEQYF.

CDR3 sequence: CASSQTANEQFF. The CDR3 nucleotides read TGTGCCAGCAGTCAAACCGCCAATGAGCAGTTCTTC. The chain couples TRBV3-1 to TRBJ2-1; D is ambiguous. V was cut by 6 bases and J by 6 bases, with 9 bases left in between. In germline, CDR1 is LGHDT, CDR2 YNNKEL (reference sequence). CDR3 length: 12 residues.

The rearrangement joins TRBV14 to TRBJ2-1, with D perhaps being TRBD1 or TRBD2 (5 bases each). CDR3 length equals 16 residues. The germline gives CDR1 SGHDN, CDR2 FVKESK. The V end was cut by 2 bases, the J end by 3 bases, with 14 bases between. CDR3 sequence (DNA): TGTGCCAGCAGCCAACCCGGGGCGCTCGGCTACAATGAGCAGTTCTTC. Translating it yields CASSQPGALGYNEQFF.